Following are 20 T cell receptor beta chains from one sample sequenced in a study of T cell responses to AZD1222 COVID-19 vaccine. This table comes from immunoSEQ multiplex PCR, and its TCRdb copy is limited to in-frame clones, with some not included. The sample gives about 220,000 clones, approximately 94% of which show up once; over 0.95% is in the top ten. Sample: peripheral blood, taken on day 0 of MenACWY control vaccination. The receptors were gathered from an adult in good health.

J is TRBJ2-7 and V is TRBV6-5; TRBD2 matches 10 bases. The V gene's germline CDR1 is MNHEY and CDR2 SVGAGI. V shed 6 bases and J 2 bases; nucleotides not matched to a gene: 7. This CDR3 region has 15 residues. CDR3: CASSDRTSGTYEQYF. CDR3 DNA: TGTGCCAGCAGCGACCGGACTAGCGGCACCTACGAGCAGTACTTC.

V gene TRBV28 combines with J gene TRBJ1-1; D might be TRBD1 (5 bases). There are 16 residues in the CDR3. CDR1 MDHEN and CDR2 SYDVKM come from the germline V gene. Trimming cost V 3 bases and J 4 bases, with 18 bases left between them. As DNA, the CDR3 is TGTGCCAGCAGTTTTCTTGGGGCGCGAGGAGCCACTGAAGCTTTCTTT. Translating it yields CASSFLGARGATEAFF.

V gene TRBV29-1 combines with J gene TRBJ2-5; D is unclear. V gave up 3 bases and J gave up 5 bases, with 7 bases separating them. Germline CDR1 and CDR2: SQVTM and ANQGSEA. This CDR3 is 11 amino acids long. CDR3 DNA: TGCAGCGTTGATAGGTCGGAGACCCAGTACTTC. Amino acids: CSVDRSETQYF.

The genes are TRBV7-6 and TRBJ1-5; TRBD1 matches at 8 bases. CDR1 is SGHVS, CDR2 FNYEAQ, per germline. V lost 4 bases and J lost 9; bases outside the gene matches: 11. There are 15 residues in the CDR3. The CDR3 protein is CASSSNLDRGGPQHF. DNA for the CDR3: TGTGCCAGCAGCTCCAACCTCGACAGGGGAGGGCCCCAGCATTTT. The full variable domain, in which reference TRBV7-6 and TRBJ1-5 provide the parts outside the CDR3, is GAGVSQSPRYKVTKRGQDVALRCDPISGHVSLYWYRQALGQGPEFLTYFNYEAQQDKSGLPNDRFSAERPEGSISTLTIQRTEQRDSAMYRCASSSNLDRGGPQHFGDGTRLSIL.

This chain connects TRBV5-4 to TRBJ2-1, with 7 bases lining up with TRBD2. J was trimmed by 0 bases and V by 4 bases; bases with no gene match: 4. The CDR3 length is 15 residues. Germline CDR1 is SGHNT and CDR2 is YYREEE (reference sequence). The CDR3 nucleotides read TGTGCCAGCAGCACGCGGGGGATCTCCTACAATGAGCAGTTCTTC. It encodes CASSTRGISYNEQFF.

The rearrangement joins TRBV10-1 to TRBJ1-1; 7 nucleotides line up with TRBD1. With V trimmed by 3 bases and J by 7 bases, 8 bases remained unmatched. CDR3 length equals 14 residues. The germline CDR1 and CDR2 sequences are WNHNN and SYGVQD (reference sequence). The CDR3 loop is CASSEVRDSHEAFF. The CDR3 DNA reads TGCGCCAGCAGTGAAGTCAGGGACAGCCATGAAGCTTTCTTT.

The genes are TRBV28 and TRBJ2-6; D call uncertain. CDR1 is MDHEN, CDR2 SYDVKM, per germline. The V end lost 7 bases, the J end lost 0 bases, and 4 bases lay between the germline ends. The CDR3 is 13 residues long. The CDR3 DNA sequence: TGTGCCAGCATTAGCTCTGGGGCCAACGTCCTGACTTTC. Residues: CASISSGANVLTF.

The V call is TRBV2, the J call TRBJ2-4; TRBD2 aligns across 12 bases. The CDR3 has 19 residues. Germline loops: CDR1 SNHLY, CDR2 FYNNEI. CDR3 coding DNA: TGTGCTACGCAGGGCCAACTAGCGGGGGGCCCTCGGGCCAAAAACATTCAGTACTTC. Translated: CATQGQLAGGPRAKNIQYF.

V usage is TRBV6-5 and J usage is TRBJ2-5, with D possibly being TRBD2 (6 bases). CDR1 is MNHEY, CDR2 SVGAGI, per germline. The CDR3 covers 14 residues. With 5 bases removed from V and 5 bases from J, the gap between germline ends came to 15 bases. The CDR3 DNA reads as TGTGCCAGCAGTCTGGACGGGAGTGGGGAGACCCAGTACTTC. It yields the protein CASSLDGSGETQYF.

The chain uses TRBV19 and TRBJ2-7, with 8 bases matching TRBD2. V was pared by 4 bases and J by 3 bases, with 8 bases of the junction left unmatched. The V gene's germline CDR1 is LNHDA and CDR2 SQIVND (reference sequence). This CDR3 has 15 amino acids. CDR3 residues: CASSTPGLALYEQYF. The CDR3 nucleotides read TGTGCCAGTAGTACCCCCGGACTAGCTCTCTACGAGCAGTACTTC. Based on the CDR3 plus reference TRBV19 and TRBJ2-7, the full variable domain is DGGITQSPKYLFRKEGQNVTLSCEQNLNHDAMYWYRQDPGQGLRLIYYSQIVNDFQKGDIAEGYSVSREKKESFPLTVTSAQKNPTAFYLCASSTPGLALYEQYFGPGTRLTVT.

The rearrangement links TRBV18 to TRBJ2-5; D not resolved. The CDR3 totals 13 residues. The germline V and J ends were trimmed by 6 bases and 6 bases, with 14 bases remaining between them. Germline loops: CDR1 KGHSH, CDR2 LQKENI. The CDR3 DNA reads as TGTGCCAGCTCCCGCGGCAGGCGACAGACCCAGTACTTC. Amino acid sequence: CASSRGRRQTQYF. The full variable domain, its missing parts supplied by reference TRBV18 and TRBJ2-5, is NAGVMQNPRHLVRRRGQEARLRCSPMKGHSHVYWYRQLPEEGLKFMVYLQKENIIDESGMPKERFSAEFPKEGPSILRIQQVVRGDSAAYFCASSRGRRQTQYFGPGTRLLVL.

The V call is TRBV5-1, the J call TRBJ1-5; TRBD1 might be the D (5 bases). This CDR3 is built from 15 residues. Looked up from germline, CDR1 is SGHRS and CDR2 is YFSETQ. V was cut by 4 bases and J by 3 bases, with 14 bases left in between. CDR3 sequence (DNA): TGCGCCAGCAGCCCGGGACCCGGATACAATCAGCCCCAGCATTTT. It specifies CASSPGPGYNQPQHF.

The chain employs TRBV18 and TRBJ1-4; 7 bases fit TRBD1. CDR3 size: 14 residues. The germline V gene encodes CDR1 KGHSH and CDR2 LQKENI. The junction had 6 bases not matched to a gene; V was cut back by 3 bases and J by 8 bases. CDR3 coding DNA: TGTGCCAGCTCACCCGGGACAGCAGGGGAAAAACTGTTTTTT. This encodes CASSPGTAGEKLFF.

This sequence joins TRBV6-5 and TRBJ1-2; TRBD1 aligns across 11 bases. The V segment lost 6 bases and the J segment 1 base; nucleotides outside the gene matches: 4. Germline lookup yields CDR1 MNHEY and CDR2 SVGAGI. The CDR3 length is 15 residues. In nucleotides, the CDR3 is TGTGCCAGCAGCCCAGGGACAGGGGGTAACTATGGCTACACCTTC. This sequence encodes CASSPGTGGNYGYTF.

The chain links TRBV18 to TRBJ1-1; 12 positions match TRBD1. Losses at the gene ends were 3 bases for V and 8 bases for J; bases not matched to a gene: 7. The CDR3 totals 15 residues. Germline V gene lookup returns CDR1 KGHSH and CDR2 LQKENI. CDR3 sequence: CASSPPGQGAREAFF. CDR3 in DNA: TGTGCCAGCTCACCGCCGGGACAGGGGGCGCGGGAAGCTTTCTTT.

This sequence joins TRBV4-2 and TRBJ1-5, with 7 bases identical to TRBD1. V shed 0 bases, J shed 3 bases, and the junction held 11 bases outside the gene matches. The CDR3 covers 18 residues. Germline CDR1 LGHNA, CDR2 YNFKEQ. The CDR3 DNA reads TGTGCCAGCAGCCAAGACGATACAGGGGCGGAACACAATCAGCCCCAGCATTTT. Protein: CASSQDDTGAEHNQPQHF.

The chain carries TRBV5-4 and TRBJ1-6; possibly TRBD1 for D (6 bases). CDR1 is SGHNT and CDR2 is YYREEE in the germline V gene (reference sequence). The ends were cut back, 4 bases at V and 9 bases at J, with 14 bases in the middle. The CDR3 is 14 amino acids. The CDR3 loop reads CASSTNRVGSPLHF. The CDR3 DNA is TGTGCCAGCAGCACAAACAGGGTCGGTTCACCCCTCCACTTT.

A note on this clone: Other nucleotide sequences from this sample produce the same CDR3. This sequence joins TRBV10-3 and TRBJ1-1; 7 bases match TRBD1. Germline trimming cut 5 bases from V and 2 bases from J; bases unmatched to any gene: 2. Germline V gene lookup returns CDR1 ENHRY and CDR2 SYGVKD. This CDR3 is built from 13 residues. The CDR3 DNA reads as TGTGCCATCAGTCGACAGGGAAACACTGAAGCTTTCTTT. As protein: CAISRQGNTEAFF.

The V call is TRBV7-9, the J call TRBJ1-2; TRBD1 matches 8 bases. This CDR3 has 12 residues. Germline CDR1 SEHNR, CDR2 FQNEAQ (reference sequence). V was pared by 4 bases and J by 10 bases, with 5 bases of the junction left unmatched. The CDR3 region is CASSSETGAYTF. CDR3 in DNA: TGTGCCAGCAGCTCGGAGACAGGGGCCTACACCTTC. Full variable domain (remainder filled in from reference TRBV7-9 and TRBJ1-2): DTGVSQNPRHKITKRGQNVTFRCDPISEHNRLYWYRQTLGQGPEFLTYFQNEAQLEKSRLLSDRFSAERPKGSFSTLEIQRTEQGDSAMYLCASSSETGAYTFGSGTRLTVV.

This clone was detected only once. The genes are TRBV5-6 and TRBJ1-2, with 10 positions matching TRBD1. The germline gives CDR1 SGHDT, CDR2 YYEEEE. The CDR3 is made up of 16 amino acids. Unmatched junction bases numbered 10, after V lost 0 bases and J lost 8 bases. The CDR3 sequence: CASSLAIRDRGRGYTF. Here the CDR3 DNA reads TGTGCCAGCAGCTTGGCCATCCGGGACAGGGGTCGGGGCTACACCTTC.